Presented here are 27 T cell receptor beta chains from one specimen sequenced in a study of blood T cell repertoires in COVID-19. Assay used: immunoSEQ multiplex PCR; TCRdb lists only in-frame clones, some missing. The table has 120,000 or so clones, about 86% seen once. Sequencing was done on a sample of peripheral blood. The origin of the receptors is a woman aged 45-59 years with active or convalescent COVID-19.

The chain links TRBV30 to TRBJ2-2; 11 bases fit TRBD2. Germline CDR1 reads GTSNPN; CDR2 reads SVGIG (reference sequence). The CDR3 runs to 16 residues. The J segment lost 5 bases and the V segment lost 0 bases, leaving 5 bases of the junction unmatched. CDR3 loop: CAWSVYSGRETGELFF. In nucleotides, the CDR3 is TGTGCCTGGAGTGTATATAGCGGGAGGGAAACCGGGGAGCTGTTTTTT.

The table lists this clone with a count of one. The chain carries TRBV6-5 and TRBJ2-7, with D possibly being TRBD2 (5 bases). Looked up from germline, CDR1 is MNHEY and CDR2 is SVGAGI. This CDR3 is built from 11 residues. The V and J ends lost 7 bases and 3 bases respectively, with 7 bases between them. CDR3 in DNA: TGTGCCAGCAAGAGGGACTACGAGCAGTACTTC. This translates into CASKRDYEQYF.

The chain uses TRBV9 and TRBJ2-1; TRBD2 matches 10 bases. Germline CDR1 and CDR2: SGDLS and YYNGEE. CDR3 length: 16 amino acids. V dropped 4 bases and J dropped 6; count of bases not matched to a gene: 10. The CDR3 here is CASSPAGGLAPNEQFF. The CDR3 nucleotides are TGTGCCAGCAGCCCGGCTGGGGGACTAGCGCCCAATGAGCAGTTCTTC.

V and J are TRBV5-1 and TRBJ2-1, with TRBD2 matching 7 bases. Germline CDR1 is SGHRS and CDR2 is YFSETQ. J lost 3 bases, V lost 4 bases, and 4 bases had no gene match. This CDR3 is built from 14 residues. The CDR3 DNA reads TGCGCCAGCAGCAGCGGGGCTGGCTACAATGAGCAGTTCTTC. Its translation is CASSSGAGYNEQFF.

This chain links TRBV7-9 with TRBJ1-1, with TRBD1 as a possible D gene (6 bases). The V gene lost 5 bases and the J gene lost 4 bases, with 23 bases spanning the gap. The V gene's germline CDR1 is SEHNR and CDR2 FQNEAQ (reference sequence). The CDR3 runs 17 residues. This CDR3 reads CASSPSPIGEGVTEAFF. CDR3 sequence (DNA): TGTGCCAGCAGCCCATCACCGATTGGGGAGGGGGTCACTGAAGCTTTCTTT.

CDR3 nucleotides: TGTGCCTGGAGTGCGAGTAGCGGGAGGGCAGAGACCCAGTACTTC. Protein: CAWSASSGRAETQYF. The chain is built from TRBV30 and TRBJ2-5, with 11 bases lining up with TRBD2. Germline loops: CDR1 GTSNPN, CDR2 SVGIG (reference sequence). Trimming removed 1 base from V and 4 bases from J; junction bases left unmatched: 5. The CDR3 consists of 15 residues. Based on the CDR3 plus reference TRBV30 and TRBJ2-5, the full variable domain is SQTIHQWPATLVQPVGSPLSLECTVEGTSNPNLYWYRQAAGRGLQLLFYSVGIGQISSEVPQNLSASRPQDRQFILSSKKLLLSDSGFYLCAWSASSGRAETQYFGPGTRLLVL.

The genes are TRBV4-2 and TRBJ2-5, with TRBD2 matching 10 bases. Germline assignment: CDR1 LGHNA and CDR2 YNFKEQ. The length of the CDR3 is 16 residues. V lost 0 bases, J lost 4 bases, and 5 bases stayed unmatched. This chain's CDR3 is CASSQEEGLAAETQYF. The CDR3 DNA reads TGTGCCAGCAGCCAAGAGGAAGGACTAGCGGCAGAGACCCAGTACTTC.

This clone was seen more than once but under ten times. The chain uses TRBV7-8 and TRBJ2-3; TRBD2 matches 9 bases. V shed 0 bases, J shed 6 bases, and the junction held 16 bases outside the gene matches. The CDR3 is 19 residues long. CDR1 is SGHVS, CDR2 FQNEAQ, per germline. For the CDR3, the DNA is TGTGCCAGCAGCTTAGCCTTTTTTATTAGCGGGAGTAATGGGGATACGCAGTATTTT. This translates into CASSLAFFISGSNGDTQYF.

The V gene is TRBV30, the J gene TRBJ2-5; D is perhaps TRBD2 (5 bases). This CDR3 contains 10 residues. V was shortened by 5 bases and J by 5 bases, with 6 bases between the two germline ends. The germline V gene has CDR1 GTSNPN and CDR2 SVGIG (reference sequence). As DNA, the CDR3 is TGTGCCTGGGGCGGGGAGACCCAGTACTTC. Protein product: CAWGGETQYF. Full variable domain (remainder filled in from reference TRBV30 and TRBJ2-5): SQTIHQWPATLVQPVGSPLSLECTVEGTSNPNLYWYRQAAGRGLQLLFYSVGIGQISSEVPQNLSASRPQDRQFILSSKKLLLSDSGFYLCAWGGETQYFGPGTRLLVL.

The J gene is TRBJ1-4, the V gene TRBV28; D ambiguous. In germline, CDR1 is MDHEN, CDR2 SYDVKM. Trimming took 2 bases from V and 10 from J, leaving 8 bases between them. There are 12 residues in the CDR3. This chain's CDR3 is CASSLAGLKLFF. The CDR3 DNA sequence: TGTGCCAGCAGTTTAGCAGGCCTAAAACTGTTTTTT.

V gene TRBV4-1 combines with J gene TRBJ2-1; 11 positions agree with TRBD2. The CDR3 covers 19 residues. Germline V gives CDR1 MGHRA, CDR2 YSYEKL. V lost 1 base, J lost 5 bases, and 13 bases stayed unmatched. This CDR3 is CASSQVPSKGLAENNEQFF. CDR3 nucleotides: TGCGCCAGCAGCCAAGTACCCTCTAAGGGACTAGCGGAGAACAATGAGCAGTTCTTC.

This clone has more than one count but fewer than ten. The chain has TRBV6-6 and TRBJ2-5; D might be TRBD2 (6 bases). Germline V CDR1 and CDR2: MNHNY, SVGAGI (reference sequence). The CDR3 covers 15 residues. V was clipped by 1 base and J by 5 bases, with 14 bases between them. CDR3 residues: CASSYFVGGGETQYF. CDR3 nucleotide sequence: TGTGCCAGCAGTTACTTTGTGGGAGGCGGGGAGACCCAGTACTTC.

The chain has TRBV5-8 and TRBJ2-3; 11 positions agree with TRBD2. Trimming removed 3 bases from V and 0 bases from J; junction bases left unmatched: 3. CDR3 length: 16 amino acids. Germline values: CDR1 SGHTS, CDR2 YDEGEE. This chain's CDR3 is CASSWGLAASTDTQYF. CDR3 in DNA: TGTGCCAGCAGCTGGGGACTAGCGGCTAGCACAGATACGCAGTATTTT.

The chain couples TRBV18 to TRBJ2-5, with D unresolved. Per germline, CDR1 KGHSH and CDR2 LQKENI. The V gene lost 0 bases and the J gene lost 5 bases, with 13 bases spanning the gap. CDR3 length: 15 amino acids. For the CDR3, the DNA is TGTGCCAGCTCACCACCGAACGAGAACCGTGAGACCCAGTACTTC. It encodes CASSPPNENRETQYF.

The V and J genes are TRBV5-1 and TRBJ2-3, with TRBD1 matching over 10 bases. The CDR3 has 13 residues. Germline values: CDR1 SGHRS, CDR2 YFSETQ. The V segment lost 4 bases and the J segment 8 bases; nucleotides outside the gene matches: 4. The CDR3 is CASSATGGVTQYF. The DNA for the CDR3 is TGCGCCAGCAGCGCGACAGGGGGCGTTACGCAGTATTTT.

Of note for this clone: One end of the junction does not line up with germline, which may come from a read error. This chain uses TRBV5-1 with TRBJ2-7; D is perhaps TRBD1 (6 bases). The CDR3 runs 14 residues. Germline CDR1 and CDR2: SGHRS and YFSETQ. CDR3 amino acids: CASSLGWTAYEQYF. CDR3 DNA: TGCGCCAGCAGTTTGGGGTGGACAGCCTACGAGCAGTACTTC.

The V call is TRBV19, the J call TRBJ1-1; D is unresolved. CDR1 is LNHDA, CDR2 SQIVND, per germline (reference sequence). The CDR3 contains 12 residues. Trimming took 1 base from V and 8 from J, leaving 8 bases between them. In DNA form, the CDR3 reads TGTGCCAGTAGTATAGTTCCGACAGAAGCTTTCTTT. This codes for CASSIVPTEAFF.

This sequence joins TRBV5-4 and TRBJ2-1; D not resolved. Trimming shortened V by 2 bases and J by 5 bases, and 8 bases separated the two germline ends. Germline V gene data show CDR1 as SGHNT and CDR2 as YYREEE (reference sequence). The CDR3 is made up of 13 amino acids. In nucleotides, the CDR3 is TGTGCCAGCAGCTTAAATAGTGACAATGAGCAGTTCTTC. This sequence encodes CASSLNSDNEQFF.

This clone was seen just once. The chain couples TRBV11-1 to TRBJ1-2, with 8 bases fitting TRBD1. The CDR3 is 14 amino acids. With V trimmed by 4 bases and J by 5 bases, 6 bases remained unmatched. Germline CDR1 is SGHAT and CDR2 is FQDESV (reference sequence). The CDR3: CASSSGTGFYGYTF. The CDR3 bases are TGTGCCAGCAGCTCCGGGACAGGCTTTTATGGCTACACCTTC.

The J gene is TRBJ2-3, the V gene TRBV27, with 8 bases aligning to TRBD1. Germline CDR1 MNHEY, CDR2 SMNVEV (reference sequence). The CDR3 extends over 16 amino acids. V was pared by 6 bases and J by 2 bases, with 10 bases of the junction left unmatched. The CDR3 region is CASSPRRDRHTDTQYF. In DNA form, the CDR3 reads TGTGCCAGCAGCCCTCGCCGGGACAGGCACACAGATACGCAGTATTTT.

The CDR3 sequence: CASSIAMSSYNEQFF. The CDR3 DNA is TGTGCCAGTAGTATCGCGATGAGCTCCTACAATGAGCAGTTCTTC. The chain employs TRBV19 and TRBJ2-1, with D unresolved. The CDR3 totals 15 residues. The germline V gene has CDR1 LNHDA and CDR2 SQIVND (reference sequence). V shed 3 bases and J shed 0 bases, with 9 bases lying between them.

V gene TRBV24-1 combines with J gene TRBJ2-1; D is ambiguous. This CDR3 spans 13 amino acids. Trimming stripped 6 bases from V and 3 bases from J, with 8 bases between. Germline CDR1 KGHDR, CDR2 SFDVKD. CDR3 in DNA: TGTGCCACCAGTTTTTCCGGCTACAATGAGCAGTTCTTC. It encodes CATSFSGYNEQFF.

The chain combines TRBV24-1 with TRBJ2-1; TRBD2 is a possible D gene (5 bases). The CDR3 sequence is 14 residues long. Germline assignment: CDR1 KGHDR and CDR2 SFDVKD. Trimming left V 3 bases short and J 5 bases short, with 10 bases between. The DNA for the CDR3 is TGTGCCACCAGTGATCCCATAGCGAACAATGAGCAGTTCTTC. This gives the protein CATSDPIANNEQFF.

The rearrangement joins TRBV11-1 to TRBJ2-6; D may be TRBD1 (5 bases). V lost 6 bases and J lost 2, with 11 bases in between. Germline CDR1 SGHAT, CDR2 FQDESV (reference sequence). The CDR3 runs to 15 residues. The CDR3 here is CASRLRGTGANVLTF. The DNA of the CDR3 is TGTGCCAGCAGATTAAGGGGAACTGGGGCCAACGTCCTGACTTTC.

Only one count was recorded for this clone. The chain couples TRBV18 to TRBJ2-2; the D gene is possibly TRBD1 (6 bases). Per the germline V gene, CDR1 is KGHSH and CDR2 is LQKENI. This CDR3 region has 14 residues. V dropped 3 bases and J dropped 6 bases, with 11 bases sitting between them. CDR3 sequence (DNA): TGTGCCAGCTCACCCCAGGGGAGTGCCGGGGAGCTGTTTTTT. It specifies CASSPQGSAGELFF.

Points on this clone: An end of the junction differs from the germline gene, which may be a read error. V gene TRBV15 combines with J gene TRBJ1-1; a possible D gene is TRBD1 (6 bases). The V gene's germline CDR1 is LNHNV and CDR2 YYDKDF (reference sequence). CDR3 size: 18 residues. The CDR3 sequence: CATSRDFGGRGTNTEAFF. CDR3 nucleotide sequence: TGCGCCACCAGCAGAGATTTCGGGGGGAGGGGGACGAACACTGAAGCTTTCTTT.

The V and J genes are TRBV12-3 or TRBV12-4 and TRBJ2-7; D is unclear. This CDR3 spans 11 amino acids. With 4 bases removed from V and 6 bases from J, the gap between germline ends came to 7 bases. The CDR3 coding sequence is TGTGCCAGCAGTTCCCTTCTCGAGCAGTACTTC. It is translated as CASSSLLEQYF.